This T cell receptor beta chain emerged from a study of OX40 agonist ivuxolimab in advanced cancers. Study-wide context: Ivuxolimab, which targeted the costimulatory receptor OX40 (CD134), was an agonistic, fully human IgG2 monoclonal antibody. Intravenous ivuxolimab was administered to patients every 2 weeks at six dose levels: 0.01, 0.1, 0.3, 1.5, 3 and 10 mg/kg. Of the roughly 54 dose-escalation patients, hepatocellular carcinoma was present in about 20, melanoma in roughly 15, renal cell carcinoma in 9 and head and neck cancer in 9. A male proportion of around 81% and a mean age of around 60 years, ranging from about 20 to 80, were recorded for the dose-escalation cohort. Patients were allowed to have had prior anti-PD-1, anti-PD-L1 or anti-CTLA-4 therapy, and 40% of the dose-escalation patients had previously received checkpoint inhibitors. Three dose-escalation patients achieved partial responses, one with hepatocellular carcinoma and two with cutaneous melanoma. The point of sequencing TCRbeta in the periphery was to test whether ivuxolimab changed TCR sequence diversity and drove clonal T-cell expansion. The paper describes the monotherapy dose-escalation part (N of about 54 patients) of the phase I trial of ivuxolimab.

For sequencing of the TCRbeta CDR3 region, genomic DNA was extracted from the sorted cells. TCRbeta CDR3 regions were sequenced using the immunoSEQ Assay. Here the immuneACCESS table is served through TCRdb, limited to in-frame sequences with V and J called. Missing clones are a known gap in these copies; in checked studies unresolved V genes cover under half, and the rest lacks a known reason. Recorded for this sample are roughly 88,000 clones; 70% to 90% of them occurred a single time. About 4.7% of the sample rests with the top ten. As to this clone: The antigen it binds to is not known. No base-level quality is on record; no much larger clone is a single base apart.

The trial excluded patients who had a history of autoimmune disease or were on systemic immunosuppression. Peripheral blood for TCR sequencing was collected from all dose cohorts at baseline, on cycle 4 day 1, and on cycle 7 day 1. Samples came from an open-label, multicenter, first-in-human phase I dose-escalation trial of ivuxolimab. Adults with locally advanced or metastatic melanoma, renal cell carcinoma, hepatocellular carcinoma or head and neck squamous cell carcinoma were enrolled in the trial. Before TCR sequencing, CD4+ T cells and CD8+ T cells from peripheral blood were sorted into separate populations. Trimming removed 2 bases from V and 3 bases from J, leaving 16 bases between the germline ends. CDR3 length: 16 amino acids, cysteine to phenylalanine. The kept DNA is CDR3 alone, 48 bases in frame from the first base. CDR1 KGHSH and CDR2 LQKENI are derived from the germline V gene. What the authors observed across the whole study: Low levels of normalized T-cell clonal expansion were also seen in some patients who did not respond. The antigen specificity of the clonally expanded peripheral T cells was not determined. In the 0.1-3.0 mg/kg groups, partial responders were among the patients with the lowest normalized peripheral clonal expansion, particularly in CD8+ T cells. On average, CD8+ T cells showed more expanded clones than CD4+ T cells after ivuxolimab. At doses of 0.1 to 3.0 mg/kg, clonal expansion of both CD4+ and CD8+ blood T cells was observed from baseline to week 6.

The chain uses TRBV18 and TRBJ2-5, with the D segment possibly TRBD1 or TRBD2, each aligning over 5 bases. Sequencing was performed on CD4+ or CD8+ T cells sorted from blood, taken in a trial of the OX40 agonist ivuxolimab. The TCR was taken from an adult with an advanced solid tumor such as melanoma, head and neck, liver or kidney cancer. CDR3 sequence: CASSPSSYGGKETQYF. The nucleotides are TGTGCCAGCTCACCATCCAGTTATGGGGGAAAAGAGACCCAGTACTTC.